The 23 T cell receptor beta chains in this list originate from one sample, sequenced in a study of T cell changes during pregnancy in multiple sclerosis. Method: immunoSEQ multiplex PCR; TCRdb's copy keeps in-frame clones and lacks some. The sample has about 92,000 clones, roughly nine tenths seen once. The material sequenced was peripheral blood, taken in the first trimester of pregnancy. The receptors stem from a female donor with multiple sclerosis, enrolled in a pregnancy study.

The genes are TRBV5-4 and TRBJ2-1, with 8 bases matching TRBD2. V was pared by 4 bases and J by 6 bases, with 6 bases of the junction left unmatched. The CDR3 is 14 amino acids. The germline gives CDR1 SGHNT, CDR2 YYREEE (reference sequence). CDR3 residues: CASSPGTRGNEQFF. DNA of the CDR3: TGTGCCAGCAGCCCGGGGACTAGAGGCAATGAGCAGTTCTTC.

The chain has TRBV7-9 and TRBJ1-4; 9 bases are shared with TRBD1. Trimming at V came to 5 bases and at J to 13 bases, leaving 23 bases not matched to a gene. Germline CDR1 SEHNR, CDR2 FQNEAQ (reference sequence). The CDR3 sequence is 18 residues long. CDR3 loop: CASSQFSIRDREDLGLFF. The CDR3 coding sequence is TGTGCCAGCAGCCAATTCTCTATCCGGGACAGGGAAGATTTAGGACTGTTTTTT. The whole variable domain, filled in from reference TRBV7-9 and TRBJ1-4, reads DTGVSQNPRHKITKRGQNVTFRCDPISEHNRLYWYRQTLGQGPEFLTYFQNEAQLEKSRLLSDRFSAERPKGSFSTLEIQRTEQGDSAMYLCASSQFSIRDREDLGLFFGSGTQLSVL.

The chain is built from TRBV9 and TRBJ2-4; 9 nucleotides agree with TRBD1. The CDR3 contains 15 residues. V was pared by 3 bases and J by 2 bases, with 3 bases of the junction left unmatched. In germline, CDR1 is SGDLS, CDR2 YYNGEE. CDR3 in amino acids: CASSAQGAPKNIQYF. CDR3 DNA: TGTGCCAGCAGCGCACAGGGGGCTCCCAAAAACATTCAGTACTTC. The full variable domain, rest sourced from reference TRBV9 and TRBJ2-4, is DSGVTQTPKHLITATGQRVTLRCSPRSGDLSVYWYQQSLDQGLQFLIQYYNGEERAKGNILERFSAQQFPDLHSELNLSSLELGDSALYFCASSAQGAPKNIQYFGAGTRLSVL.

This clone was detected only a few times. The CDR3 loop reads CASSNDKVHRYEQYF. For the CDR3, the DNA is TGTGCCAGCAGCAATGACAAGGTCCACCGCTACGAGCAGTACTTC. The chain employs TRBV13 and TRBJ2-7; D unresolved. V was clipped by 5 bases and J by 3 bases, with 17 bases between them. Germline V gene sequence: CDR1 PRHDT, CDR2 FYEKMQ (reference sequence). CDR3 size: 15 residues.

The genes are TRBV9 and TRBJ2-2, with D possibly being TRBD1 (6 bases). From germline, CDR1 is SGDLS and CDR2 YYNGEE. The CDR3 totals 15 residues. The ends were cut back, 4 bases at V and 4 bases at J, with 14 bases in the middle. In DNA, the CDR3 is TGTGCCAGCAGCAGGGGGTCAAGTGGCACCGGGGAGCTGTTTTTT. It yields the protein CASSRGSSGTGELFF.

The chain couples TRBV25-1 to TRBJ2-1, with D maybe TRBD1 (6 bases). Trimming took 4 bases from V and 10 from J, leaving 8 bases between them. Germline V gives CDR1 MGHDK, CDR2 SYGVNS. This CDR3 region has 11 residues. DNA for the CDR3: TGTGCCAGCAGTGTGGGGACAGAGCAGTTCTTC. This translates into CASSVGTEQFF.

The chain employs TRBV12-5 and TRBJ1-2; D unclear. With 4 bases removed from V and 8 bases from J, the gap between germline ends came to 14 bases. Looked up from germline, CDR1 is LGHNT and CDR2 is FRNRAP. The CDR3 runs to 13 residues. CDR3 amino acids: CASGSYSEGGYTF. In DNA, the CDR3 is TGTGCTAGTGGTTCGTACTCTGAGGGAGGCTACACCTTC. Full variable domain (remainder filled in from reference TRBV12-5 and TRBJ1-2): DARVTQTPRHKVTEMGQEVTMRCQPILGHNTVFWYRQTMMQGLELLAYFRNRAPLDDSGMPKDRFSAEMPDATLATLKIQPSEPRDSAVYFCASGSYSEGGYTFGSGTRLTVV.

The chain is built from TRBV7-9 and TRBJ2-5; 12 nucleotides match TRBD2. The J segment lost 7 bases and the V segment lost 5 bases, leaving 11 bases of the junction unmatched. The CDR3 has 16 amino acids. CDR1 is SEHNR, CDR2 FQNEAQ, per germline (reference sequence). The CDR3 is CASSPTSGGQKVTQYF. The CDR3 DNA is TGTGCCAGCAGCCCGACTAGCGGGGGCCAAAAGGTGACCCAGTACTTC.

The chain carries TRBV7-3 and TRBJ2-1, with D possibly matching TRBD2 (6 bases). The CDR3 has 13 residues. Germline V gives CDR1 SGHTA, CDR2 FQGTGA. V gave up 8 bases and J gave up 7 bases, with 15 bases separating them. CDR3: CASADYQDNEQFF. The CDR3 DNA sequence: TGTGCCAGCGCGGACTATCAAGATAATGAGCAGTTCTTC.

This clone was counted once. V gene TRBV6-1 combines with J gene TRBJ1-3; D perhaps matches TRBD1 (5 bases). V shed 2 bases and J shed 3 bases, with 14 bases lying between them. The CDR3 covers 16 residues. The germline gives CDR1 MNHNS, CDR2 SASEGT. The chain's CDR3 is CASSEIGGVGGNTIYF. CDR3 nucleotide sequence: TGTGCCAGCAGTGAAATCGGAGGGGTAGGTGGAAACACCATATATTTT.

The count of this clone is one. The chain links TRBV6-1 to TRBJ2-6, with TRBD1 as a possible D gene (6 bases). CDR3 size: 15 residues. Trimming shortened V by 4 bases and J by 2 bases, and 9 bases separated the two germline ends. Germline CDR1 reads MNHNS; CDR2 reads SASEGT. The DNA of the CDR3 is TGTGCCAGCAGTGTAGAGGGGGCTGGGGCCAACGTCCTGACTTTC. Amino acids: CASSVEGAGANVLTF.

This clone has a handful of counts. This chain joins TRBV5-6 and TRBJ2-7, with 9 nucleotides matching TRBD1. The trim removed 4 bases at V and 4 bases at J, leaving 6 bases unmatched. From germline, CDR1 is SGHDT and CDR2 YYEEEE. This CDR3 is built from 14 residues. CDR3 residues: CASSAGTGPYEQYF. The DNA of the CDR3 is TGTGCCAGCAGCGCCGGGACAGGGCCTTACGAGCAGTACTTC.

The chain has TRBV19 and TRBJ2-7; 11 nucleotides align to TRBD2. V trimming: 5 bases; J trimming: 2 bases; junction bases outside the gene matches: 14. There are 18 residues in the CDR3. CDR1 LNHDA and CDR2 SQIVND come from the germline V gene (reference sequence). CDR3 nucleotide sequence: TGTGCCAGTAGTCGAAGACACAAGGGACTAGCGGATACCTACGAGCAGTACTTC. This encodes CASSRRHKGLADTYEQYF.

V gene TRBV30 combines with J gene TRBJ1-1, with D possibly matching TRBD1 (6 bases). The CDR3 runs to 15 residues. V lost 2 bases, J lost 1 base, and 14 bases lay in between. CDR1 is GTSNPN and CDR2 is SVGIG in the germline V gene (reference sequence). The CDR3 DNA reads TGTGCCTGGAGTCTTGGGGAGACAGGGAACACTGAAGCTTTCTTT. Translating it yields CAWSLGETGNTEAFF.

The chain has TRBV6-1 and TRBJ2-7; the D gene is possibly TRBD1 (6 bases). The CDR3 is 16 amino acids. From germline, CDR1 is MNHNS and CDR2 SASEGT. With 1 base removed from V and 0 bases from J, the gap between germline ends came to 13 bases. The CDR3 region has the DNA TGTGCCAGCAGTGAAGGAGGGGGTATGCTCTCCTACGAGCAGTACTTC. It specifies CASSEGGGMLSYEQYF.

The CDR3 DNA reads TGTGCCAGTAGTCCGGGACAGGGGGCTTCCTACGAGCAGTACTTC. It specifies CASSPGQGASYEQYF. V is TRBV19 and J is TRBJ2-7; 12 nucleotides align to TRBD1. J lost 1 base, V lost 5 bases, and 3 bases had no gene match. The CDR3 is 15 residues long. Germline V lookup: CDR1 LNHDA, CDR2 SQIVND (reference sequence).

This chain connects TRBV28 to TRBJ1-2; 9 nucleotides line up with TRBD1. The V and J ends lost 6 bases and 6 bases, in that order; junction bases with no gene match: 11. The CDR3 runs 15 residues. From germline, CDR1 is MDHEN and CDR2 SYDVKM. The CDR3 spells CASRGPGTGYHGYTF. CDR3 coding DNA: TGTGCCAGCAGGGGACCAGGGACAGGGTATCATGGCTACACCTTC.

The chain carries TRBV7-9 and TRBJ1-5, with D perhaps TRBD1 (6 bases). The length of the CDR3 is 14 residues. V was clipped by 5 bases and J by 4 bases, with 12 bases between them. Per germline, CDR1 SEHNR and CDR2 FQNEAQ (reference sequence). This CDR3 reads CASSLGQTNQPQHF. CDR3 sequence (DNA): TGTGCCAGCAGCCTCGGACAGACTAATCAGCCCCAGCATTTT.

V usage is TRBV19 and J usage is TRBJ1-5, with D unclear. The CDR3 contains 15 residues. V lost 2 bases and J lost 2, with 10 bases in between. The V gene's germline CDR1 is LNHDA and CDR2 SQIVND (reference sequence). This CDR3 reads CASSISRVGNQPQHF. The CDR3 DNA sequence: TGTGCCAGTAGTATATCTCGGGTGGGCAATCAGCCCCAGCATTTT.

The V gene is TRBV14, the J gene TRBJ2-1, with D unresolved. Looked up from germline, CDR1 is SGHDN and CDR2 is FVKESK. The CDR3 is 12 amino acids. V was shortened by 3 bases and J by 8 bases, with 8 bases between the two germline ends. The CDR3 sequence: CASSHPPDEQFF. CDR3 sequence (DNA): TGTGCCAGCAGCCATCCTCCGGATGAGCAGTTCTTC.

This clone was seen a single time. This chain uses TRBV9 with TRBJ2-1; D gene uncertain. The CDR3 has 13 amino acids. Germline V gene sequence: CDR1 SGDLS, CDR2 YYNGEE. V lost 4 bases and J lost 8, with 13 bases in between. The CDR3 region has the DNA TGTGCCAGCAGCCCACAGCCGTTGGATGAGCAGTTCTTC. Amino acid sequence: CASSPQPLDEQFF.

The chain is built from TRBV6-5 and TRBJ1-1, with 10 bases aligning to TRBD1. The CDR3 contains 15 residues. CDR1 MNHEY and CDR2 SVGAGI come from the germline V gene. J gave up 7 bases and V 2 bases, and 7 bases lay outside the gene matches. The CDR3 is CASSYRTGGSGEAFF. The CDR3 bases are TGTGCCAGCAGTTACAGGACAGGGGGAAGCGGTGAAGCTTTCTTT.

This chain joins TRBV2 and TRBJ2-1; D not resolved. Germline-derived CDR1 and CDR2 are SNHLY and FYNNEI. Trimming cost V 6 bases and J 5 bases, with 11 bases left between them. The length of the CDR3 is 13 residues. This chain's CDR3 is CASRPPVDNEQFF. The CDR3 region has the DNA TGTGCCAGCAGACCCCCAGTCGACAATGAGCAGTTCTTC.